The present T cell receptor (beta chain) was sequenced within a study of TIL therapy for anti-PD-1-resistant metastatic lung cancer. Notes on the study in general: Treatment-naive, never-smoker and oncogene-addicted patients were overrepresented in this highly selected cohort.

The time point is: pre-treatment sample, taken before nivolumab and TIL therapy. CDR1 and CDR2 from the germline V gene are SGHRS and YFSETQ. V lost 0 bases to trimming and J lost 4 bases, with 13 bases between them. This CDR3 region has 15 residues. With regard to this clone: Its specificity is not known.

The libraries were made with immunoSEQ v3. The table came from immunoSEQ multiplex PCR; TCRdb's copy has only in-frame clones and leaves some out. The sample has 52,000 or so clones, around four fifths seen once. Sequenced here: blood, sampled at baseline. The V call is TRBV5-1, the J call TRBJ1-1; no definite D call. This TCR was recovered from a person aged 25-85 years with non-small cell lung cancer. This chain's CDR3 is CASSLGRGLGTEAFF. Written as DNA, the CDR3 is TGCGCCAGCAGCTTGGGACGGGGATTGGGCACTGAAGCTTTCTTT. Complete variable domain (other parts from reference TRBV5-1 and TRBJ1-1): KAGVTQTPRYLIKTRGQQVTLSCSPISGHRSVSWYQQTPGQGLQFLFEYFSETQRNKGNFPGRFSGRQFSNSRSEMNVSTLELGDSALYLCASSLGRGLGTEAFFGQGTRLTVV.